What follows are 22 T cell receptor beta chains derived from one specimen sequenced in a study of shared clonotypes between healthy human individuals. TCRdb's table, derived via immunoSEQ multiplex PCR, lists solely in-frame clones and lacks some. Of millions of clones listed, roughly nine tenths are singletons. The sample consisted of naive CD4+ T cells sorted from blood. Subset denoted: CD45RA+ positively selected. The receptors originated from a man aged 18-30 years in good health.

The chain links TRBV10-3 to TRBJ2-7; either TRBD1 or TRBD2 may supply D (5 bases each). Trimming removed 6 bases from V and 6 bases from J, with 15 bases in between. The CDR3 runs to 13 residues. The V gene's germline CDR1 is ENHRY and CDR2 SYGVKD. As DNA, the CDR3 is TGTGCCATCAGCCGAGGGGAAATTGGCGAGCAGTACTTC. Amino acids: CAISRGEIGEQYF.

The chain links TRBV19 to TRBJ2-2; 8 nucleotides align to TRBD1. Germline CDR1 and CDR2: LNHDA and SQIVND (reference sequence). Germline trimming cut 4 bases from V and 4 bases from J; bases unmatched to any gene: 5. There are 15 residues in the CDR3. The CDR3 DNA reads TGTGCCAGTAGTACGCAGGGGGCGAGCACCGGGGAGCTGTTTTTT. Translation: CASSTQGASTGELFF. Filled out from reference TRBV19 and TRBJ2-2, the complete variable domain reads DGGITQSPKYLFRKEGQNVTLSCEQNLNHDAMYWYRQDPGQGLRLIYYSQIVNDFQKGDIAEGYSVSREKKESFPLTVTSAQKNPTAFYLCASSTQGASTGELFFGEGSRLTVL.

As for this clone: The same CDR3 also results from other DNA sequences found in this sample. The chain combines TRBV28 with TRBJ2-3; D remains ambiguous. The germline V and J ends were trimmed by 2 bases and 4 bases, with 7 bases remaining between them. The CDR3 runs to 13 residues. Per the germline V gene, CDR1 is MDHEN and CDR2 is SYDVKM. CDR3 region: CASSLRAPDTQYF. CDR3 DNA sequence: TGTGCCAGCAGTTTAAGGGCCCCAGATACGCAGTATTTT.

The V call is TRBV7-2, the J call TRBJ1-2; D remains ambiguous. V dropped 1 base and J dropped 1 base, with 13 bases sitting between them. The CDR3 totals 16 residues. From germline, CDR1 is SGHTA and CDR2 FQGNSA. The CDR3 loop is CASSLGEPAINYGYTF. The DNA for the CDR3 is TGTGCCAGCAGCTTAGGGGAGCCAGCGATTAACTATGGCTACACCTTC.

The chain links TRBV21-1 to TRBJ2-7. TRBV21-1 is classified as a pseudogene. The CDR3 is 12 amino acids. The CDR3 DNA sequence: TGTGCCAGCAGCCCCCATCCGCTCGAGCAGTACTTC. As protein: CASSPHPLEQYF.

The chain is built from TRBV11-2 and TRBJ2-4; a weak D match, TRBD2 (6 bases). Between the trimmed V and J ends, which lost 1 base and 3 bases, there was a span of 16 bases. This CDR3 comprises 17 residues. Germline lookup yields CDR1 SGHAT and CDR2 FQNNGV. As DNA, the CDR3 is TGTGCCAGCAGCTTAGCGGGTGGGAGGACAAGCAAAAACATTCAGTACTTC. Its translation: CASSLAGGRTSKNIQYF.

The V gene is TRBV4-2, the J gene TRBJ2-1; weak D call: TRBD2 (6 bases). In germline, CDR1 is LGHNA, CDR2 YNFKEQ. This CDR3 comprises 17 residues. V was clipped by 1 base and J by 0 bases, with 13 bases between them. The chain's CDR3 is CASSQGGATSSYNEQFF. In DNA, the CDR3 is TGTGCCAGCAGCCAAGGAGGGGCGACTAGCTCCTACAATGAGCAGTTCTTC.

This chain uses TRBV5-1 with TRBJ1-1; perhaps TRBD1 as D (6 bases). Germline-derived CDR1 and CDR2 are SGHRS and YFSETQ. The CDR3 totals 15 residues. Trimming took off 7 bases at V and 2 bases at J, with 18 bases between the two ends. The CDR3 DNA reads as TGCGCCAGCTCCCGGGCGGGGGCCCCCAACACTGAAGCTTTCTTT. Translated, it gives CASSRAGAPNTEAFF.

The chain employs TRBV30 and TRBJ1-2; tentatively, D is TRBD1 (5 bases). From germline, CDR1 is GTSNPN and CDR2 SVGIG (reference sequence). CDR3 length: 14 amino acids. Deletions cut 2 bases from V and 2 bases from J, with 12 bases between. The CDR3 loop is CAWSPPGANYGYTF. The CDR3 DNA reads TGTGCCTGGAGTCCCCCTGGGGCGAACTATGGCTACACCTTC.

The chain carries TRBV7-9 and TRBJ2-1; 10 positions agree with TRBD2. The germline CDR1 and CDR2 sequences are SEHNR and FQNEAQ (reference sequence). There are 14 residues in the CDR3. The V segment lost 1 base and the J segment 7 bases; nucleotides outside the gene matches: 1. As DNA, the CDR3 is TGTGCCAGCAGCTTAGGGACTAGCGGAAATGAGCAGTTCTTC. The encoded protein is CASSLGTSGNEQFF.

The chain uses TRBV19 and TRBJ2-2; 8 nucleotides match TRBD1. Trimming removed 7 bases from V and 4 bases from J; junction bases left unmatched: 11. This CDR3 comprises 16 residues. Looked up from germline, CDR1 is LNHDA and CDR2 is SQIVND (reference sequence). CDR3 in amino acids: CASNDLETGVTGELFF. The CDR3 DNA follows: TGTGCCAGTAACGACTTGGAGACAGGGGTCACCGGGGAGCTGTTTTTT.

This clone showed up just once. This chain connects TRBV18 to TRBJ2-7; 11 bases agree with TRBD1. The CDR3 has 15 residues. The germline V gene encodes CDR1 KGHSH and CDR2 LQKENI. V lost 1 base and J lost 6; bases outside the gene matches: 5. The CDR3 is CASSPHPGTGGEQYF. In DNA form, the CDR3 reads TGTGCCAGCTCACCACATCCCGGGACAGGGGGCGAGCAGTACTTC.

The chain carries TRBV9 and TRBJ2-4; 12 bases fit TRBD2. CDR1 is SGDLS, CDR2 YYNGEE, per germline. V lost 4 bases to trimming and J lost 3 bases; unmatched junction nucleotides: 5. The CDR3 is 16 amino acids. CDR3 DNA sequence: TGTGCCAGCAGCCGGACTAGCGGGGACGACAAAAACATTCAGTACTTC. This translates into CASSRTSGDDKNIQYF.

On this clone: Other DNA variants within this sample encode the same CDR3. The chain carries TRBV9 and TRBJ2-2; 7 bases fit TRBD1. The CDR3 has 17 residues. The V and J ends lost 0 bases and 0 bases, in that order; junction bases with no gene match: 5. Germline loops: CDR1 SGDLS, CDR2 YYNGEE. Here the CDR3 reads CASSVGSQGANTGELFF. CDR3 DNA: TGTGCCAGCAGCGTAGGCTCCCAGGGGGCGAACACCGGGGAGCTGTTTTTT.

V gene TRBV5-1 combines with J gene TRBJ1-6; 7 nucleotides align to TRBD1. This CDR3 has 16 amino acids. Losses at the gene ends were 3 bases for V and 10 bases for J; bases not matched to a gene: 13. The germline V gene encodes CDR1 SGHRS and CDR2 YFSETQ. CDR3 nucleotides: TGCGCCAGCAGCTGGGATTCGACAGGGTTAAACTCACCCCTCCACTTT. Protein sequence: CASSWDSTGLNSPLHF.

Comments on this clone: This sample includes further DNA sequences coding for the same CDR3. J is TRBJ1-3 and V is TRBV7-9; D ambiguous. Germline V gene lookup returns CDR1 SEHNR and CDR2 FQNEAQ (reference sequence). CDR3 size: 15 residues. The ends were cut back, 1 base at V and 0 bases at J, with 7 bases in the middle. This chain's CDR3 is CASSLVAGSGNTIYF. The CDR3 bases are TGTGCCAGCAGCTTAGTGGCAGGCTCTGGAAACACCATATATTTT.

Concerning this clone: In the same sample, other DNA sequences code for this CDR3. The genes are TRBV5-1 and TRBJ2-7, with D possibly called TRBD1 or TRBD2 (5 bases each). Trimming removed 4 bases from V and 0 bases from J, with 11 bases in between. CDR1 and CDR2 (germline): SGHRS, YFSETQ. The CDR3 is 14 amino acids. DNA for the CDR3: TGCGCCAGCAGCCTGGACGGGACCTCCTACGAGCAGTACTTC. Its translation is CASSLDGTSYEQYF.

This clone has only a few counts. The chain links TRBV30 to TRBJ1-5, with D perhaps matching TRBD1 (6 bases). Germline V lookup: CDR1 GTSNPN, CDR2 SVGIG (reference sequence). V was trimmed by 2 bases and J by 3 bases, leaving 11 bases between them. This CDR3 comprises 14 residues. CDR3 sequence reads: CAWSTGSINQPQHF. DNA of the CDR3: TGTGCCTGGAGTACAGGGTCTATCAATCAGCCCCAGCATTTT.

The chain carries TRBV5-1 and TRBJ2-5; 11 bases map to TRBD2. V was pared by 4 bases and J by 5 bases, with 10 bases of the junction left unmatched. Germline CDR1 reads SGHRS; CDR2 reads YFSETQ. CDR3 length: 16 residues. The CDR3: CASSLLLAGGRETQYF. In nucleotides, the CDR3 is TGCGCCAGCAGCCTATTGCTAGCGGGAGGAAGGGAGACCCAGTACTTC.

Regarding this clone: The sample carries other DNA sequences with the same CDR3. The V call is TRBV6-1, the J call TRBJ1-2, with D tentatively TRBD1 (6 bases). The germline V and J ends were trimmed by 0 bases and 6 bases, with 11 bases remaining between them. Per the germline V gene, CDR1 is MNHNS and CDR2 is SASEGT. The CDR3 loop spans 14 amino acids. DNA of the CDR3: TGTGCCAGCAGTGAAGCGTTACAGGGTGATGGCTACACCTTC. It encodes CASSEALQGDGYTF.

This sequence joins TRBV5-1 and TRBJ2-5; 14 nucleotides match TRBD2. The J call is uncertain, as TRBJ2-7 better fits the DNA end. The CDR3 contains 15 residues. Germline lookup yields CDR1 SGHRS and CDR2 YFSETQ. The CDR3 region is CASRRTSGGRSEQYF. The CDR3 DNA reads as TGCGCCAGCAGGAGGACTAGCGGGGGGAGGAGCGAGCAGTACTTC.

This clone was detected once. J is TRBJ1-1 and V is TRBV7-6; D uncertain. The CDR3 extends over 13 amino acids. V lost 7 bases and J 3 bases, leaving 12 bases between the germline ends. The germline gives CDR1 SGHVS, CDR2 FNYEAQ. CDR3 sequence reads: CASTESRDTEAFF. The DNA of the CDR3 is TGTGCCAGCACCGAAAGCCGGGACACTGAAGCTTTCTTT.